This T cell receptor (beta chain) was found in a study of shared clonotypes between healthy human individuals. Broader study findings: Generation probability values for non-shared clonotypes were lower than those for clonotypes shared by all four donors.

Sequencing was performed with immunoSEQ multiplex PCR; in TCRdb, only in-frame clones are kept and a portion is missing. Of roughly 1,000,000 clones in the sample, around 82% were seen once. Turning to this clone: Its antigen is unidentified.

This CDR3 contains 14 residues. Germline CDR1 reads MNHEY; CDR2 reads SVGAGI. V trimming: 6 bases; J trimming: 2 bases; junction bases outside the gene matches: 7. Recent acute infections and vaccinations were absent in the healthy HIV-negative adult donors. This chain connects TRBV6-5 to TRBJ2-7, with TRBD2 identical over 7 bases. The TCR was taken from a man between 18 and 35 years old in good health. Some clones in this sample may be carry-over from other donors' samples. The sequenced sample was memory CD4+ T cells from PBMCs. Indicated subset: CD45RA-negative fraction. As DNA, the CDR3 is TGTGCCAGCAGCGGAGGTGCGGGAGCCTACGAGCAGTACTTC. Its protein is CASSGGAGAYEQYF.